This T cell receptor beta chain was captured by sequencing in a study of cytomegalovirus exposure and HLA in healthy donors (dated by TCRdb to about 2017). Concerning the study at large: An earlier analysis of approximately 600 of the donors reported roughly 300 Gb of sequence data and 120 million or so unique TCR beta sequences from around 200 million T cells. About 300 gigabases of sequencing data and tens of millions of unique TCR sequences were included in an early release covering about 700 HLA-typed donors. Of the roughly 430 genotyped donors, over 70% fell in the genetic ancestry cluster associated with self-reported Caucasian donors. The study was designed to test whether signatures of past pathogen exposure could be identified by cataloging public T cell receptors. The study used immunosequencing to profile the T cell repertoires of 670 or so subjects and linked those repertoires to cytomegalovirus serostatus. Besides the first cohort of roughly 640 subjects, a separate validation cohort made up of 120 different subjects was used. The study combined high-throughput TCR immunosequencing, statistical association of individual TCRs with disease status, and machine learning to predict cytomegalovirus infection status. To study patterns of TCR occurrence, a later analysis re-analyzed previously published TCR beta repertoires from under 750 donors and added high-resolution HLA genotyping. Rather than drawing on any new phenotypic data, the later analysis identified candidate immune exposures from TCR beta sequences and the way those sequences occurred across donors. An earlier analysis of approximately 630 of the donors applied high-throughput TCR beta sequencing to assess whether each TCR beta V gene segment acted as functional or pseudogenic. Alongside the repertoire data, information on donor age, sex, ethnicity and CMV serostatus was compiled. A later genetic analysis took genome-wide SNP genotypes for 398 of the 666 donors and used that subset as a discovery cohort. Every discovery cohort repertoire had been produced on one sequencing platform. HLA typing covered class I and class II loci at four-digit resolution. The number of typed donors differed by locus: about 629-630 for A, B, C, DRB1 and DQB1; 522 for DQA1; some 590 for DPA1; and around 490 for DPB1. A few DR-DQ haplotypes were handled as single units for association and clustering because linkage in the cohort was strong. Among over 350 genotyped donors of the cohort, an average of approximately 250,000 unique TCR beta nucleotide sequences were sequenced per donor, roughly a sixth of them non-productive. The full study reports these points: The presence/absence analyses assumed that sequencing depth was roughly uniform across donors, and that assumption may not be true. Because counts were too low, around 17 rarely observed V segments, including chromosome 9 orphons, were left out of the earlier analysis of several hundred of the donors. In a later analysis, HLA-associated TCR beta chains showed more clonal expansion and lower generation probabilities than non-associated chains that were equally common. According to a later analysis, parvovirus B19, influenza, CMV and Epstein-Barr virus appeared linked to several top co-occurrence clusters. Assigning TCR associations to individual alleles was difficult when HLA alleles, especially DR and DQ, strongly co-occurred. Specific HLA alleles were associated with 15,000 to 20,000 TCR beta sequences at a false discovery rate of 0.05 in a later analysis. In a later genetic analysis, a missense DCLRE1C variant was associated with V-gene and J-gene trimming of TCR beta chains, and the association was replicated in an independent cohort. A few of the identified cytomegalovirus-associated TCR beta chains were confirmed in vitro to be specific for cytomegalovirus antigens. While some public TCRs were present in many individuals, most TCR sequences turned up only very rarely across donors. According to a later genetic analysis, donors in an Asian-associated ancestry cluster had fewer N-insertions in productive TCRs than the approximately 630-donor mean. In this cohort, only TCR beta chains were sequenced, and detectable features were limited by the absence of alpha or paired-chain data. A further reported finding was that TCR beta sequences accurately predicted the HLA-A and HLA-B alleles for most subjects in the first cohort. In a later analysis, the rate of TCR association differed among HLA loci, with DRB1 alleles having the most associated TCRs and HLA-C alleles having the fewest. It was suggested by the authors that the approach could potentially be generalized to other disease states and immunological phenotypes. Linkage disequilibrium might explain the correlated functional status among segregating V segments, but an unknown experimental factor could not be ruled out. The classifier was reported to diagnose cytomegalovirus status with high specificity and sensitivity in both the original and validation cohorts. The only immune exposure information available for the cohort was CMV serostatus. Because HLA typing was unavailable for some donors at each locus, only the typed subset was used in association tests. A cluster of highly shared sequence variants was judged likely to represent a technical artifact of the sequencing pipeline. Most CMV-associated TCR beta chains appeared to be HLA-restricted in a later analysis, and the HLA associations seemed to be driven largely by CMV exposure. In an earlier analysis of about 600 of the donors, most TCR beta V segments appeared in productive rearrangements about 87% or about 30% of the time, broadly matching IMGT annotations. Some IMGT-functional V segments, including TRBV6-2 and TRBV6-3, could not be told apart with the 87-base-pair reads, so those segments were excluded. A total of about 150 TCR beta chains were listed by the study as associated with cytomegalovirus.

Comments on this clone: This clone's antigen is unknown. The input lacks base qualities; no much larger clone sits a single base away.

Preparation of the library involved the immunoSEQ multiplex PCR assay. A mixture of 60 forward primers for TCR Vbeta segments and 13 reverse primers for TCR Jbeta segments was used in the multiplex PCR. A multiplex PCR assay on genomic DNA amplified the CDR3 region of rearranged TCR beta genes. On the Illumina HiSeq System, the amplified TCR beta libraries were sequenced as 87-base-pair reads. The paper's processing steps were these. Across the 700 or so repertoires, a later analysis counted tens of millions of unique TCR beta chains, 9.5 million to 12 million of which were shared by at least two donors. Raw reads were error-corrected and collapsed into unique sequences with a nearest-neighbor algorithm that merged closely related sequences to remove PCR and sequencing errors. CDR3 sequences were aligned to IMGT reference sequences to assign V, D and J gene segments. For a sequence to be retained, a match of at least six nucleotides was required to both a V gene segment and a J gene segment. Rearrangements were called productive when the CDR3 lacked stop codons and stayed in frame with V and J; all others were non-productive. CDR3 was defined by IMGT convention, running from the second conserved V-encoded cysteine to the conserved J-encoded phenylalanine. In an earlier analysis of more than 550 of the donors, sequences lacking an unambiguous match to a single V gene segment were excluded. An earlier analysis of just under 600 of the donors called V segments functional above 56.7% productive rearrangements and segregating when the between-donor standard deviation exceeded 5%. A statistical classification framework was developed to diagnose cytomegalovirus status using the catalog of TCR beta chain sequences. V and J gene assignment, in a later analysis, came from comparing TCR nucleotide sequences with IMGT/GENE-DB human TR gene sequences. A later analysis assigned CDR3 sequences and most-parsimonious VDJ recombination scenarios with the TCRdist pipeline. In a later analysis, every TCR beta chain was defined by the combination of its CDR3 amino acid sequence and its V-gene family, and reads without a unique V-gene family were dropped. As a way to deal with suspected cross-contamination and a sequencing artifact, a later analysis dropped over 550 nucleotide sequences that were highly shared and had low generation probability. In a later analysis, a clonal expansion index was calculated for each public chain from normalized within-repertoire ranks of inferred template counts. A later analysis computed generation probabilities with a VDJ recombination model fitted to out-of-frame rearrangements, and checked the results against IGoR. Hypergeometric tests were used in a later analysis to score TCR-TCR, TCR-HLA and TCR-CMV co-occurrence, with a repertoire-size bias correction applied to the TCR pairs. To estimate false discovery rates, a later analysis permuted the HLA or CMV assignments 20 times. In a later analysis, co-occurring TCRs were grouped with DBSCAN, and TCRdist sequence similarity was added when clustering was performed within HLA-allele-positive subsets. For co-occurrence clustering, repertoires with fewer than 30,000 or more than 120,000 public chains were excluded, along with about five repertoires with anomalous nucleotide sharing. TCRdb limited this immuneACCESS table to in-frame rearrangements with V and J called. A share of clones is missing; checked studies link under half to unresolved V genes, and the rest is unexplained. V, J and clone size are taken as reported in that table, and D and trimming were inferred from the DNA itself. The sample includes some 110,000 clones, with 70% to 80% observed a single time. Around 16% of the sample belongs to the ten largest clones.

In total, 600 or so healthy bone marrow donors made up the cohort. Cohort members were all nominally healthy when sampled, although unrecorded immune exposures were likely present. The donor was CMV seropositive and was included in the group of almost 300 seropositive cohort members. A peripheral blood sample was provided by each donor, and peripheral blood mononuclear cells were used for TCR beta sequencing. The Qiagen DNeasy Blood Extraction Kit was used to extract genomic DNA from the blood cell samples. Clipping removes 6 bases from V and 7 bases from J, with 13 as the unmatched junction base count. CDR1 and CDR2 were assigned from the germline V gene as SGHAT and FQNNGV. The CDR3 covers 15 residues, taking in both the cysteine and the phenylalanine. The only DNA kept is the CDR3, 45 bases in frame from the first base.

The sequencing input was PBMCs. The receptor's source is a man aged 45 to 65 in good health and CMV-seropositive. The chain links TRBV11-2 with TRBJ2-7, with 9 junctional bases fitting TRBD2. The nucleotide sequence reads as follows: TGTGCCAGCAGGCCCCCAGGAGCGGGAGGTGGAGAGCAGTACTTC. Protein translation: CASRPPGAGGGEQYF.